A single T cell receptor beta chain is shown here with its context. Antigen unknown. The sample comes from a study of siplizumab effects on memory and regulatory T cells. Findings of the study overall: Sequences below about 10^-5 frequency were poorly captured, limiting mapping of alloreactive clones. It seemed that naive T cells were more diverse than memory cells and were major contributors to the alloresponse.

TCRdb keeps only in-frame clones here, not all; method: immunoSEQ multiplex PCR. The table has 60,000 to 70,000 clones, about 90% seen once. V lost 5 bases and J lost 4; bases outside the gene matches: 10. CDR3 length equals 16 residues. CDR1 is PRHDT and CDR2 is FYEKMQ in the germline V gene (reference sequence). Input material: Tregs sorted from blood. This TCR came from a human donor in good health. V is TRBV13 and J is TRBJ1-1, with 10 bases matching TRBD1. This CDR3 reads CASSLGTGVGSTEAFF. The DNA of the CDR3 is TGTGCCAGCAGCCTCGGGACAGGGGTGGGCAGCACTGAAGCTTTCTTT. Full variable domain (remainder filled in from reference TRBV13 and TRBJ1-1): AAGVIQSPRHLIKEKRETATLKCYPIPRHDTVYWYQQGPGQDPQFLISFYEKMQSDKGSIPDRFSAQQFSDYHSELNMSSLELGDSALYFCASSLGTGVGSTEAFFGQGTRLTVV.